The 15 T cell receptor beta chains in this list originate from one sample, sequenced in a study of T cell responses to AZD1222 COVID-19 vaccine. The table came from immunoSEQ multiplex PCR; TCRdb's copy has only in-frame clones and leaves some out. The repertoire has 20,000 or so clones, more than 70% of them found once; the top ten carry 16%. Sequenced material: peripheral blood, taken 28 days after the second AZD1222 dose. All receptors come from an adult who received the AZD1222 COVID-19 vaccine.

The chain combines TRBV24-1 with TRBJ1-5; weak D call: TRBD1 (6 bases). Deletions cut 7 bases from V and 2 bases from J, with 23 bases between. CDR3 length: 18 amino acids. In germline, CDR1 is KGHDR, CDR2 SFDVKD. CDR3 nucleotides: TGTGCCACCAGCATTGACAGGAAGGTTTATATGGGCAATCAGCCCCAGCATTTT. This translates into CATSIDRKVYMGNQPQHF.

The chain has TRBV9 and TRBJ2-3; D is perhaps TRBD2 (6 bases). The CDR3 is made up of 15 amino acids. Germline V gene data show CDR1 as SGDLS and CDR2 as YYNGEE. V was pared by 7 bases and J by 0 bases, with 15 bases between. The CDR3 DNA reads TGTGCCAGCGGAAGACTAGACACTAGCACAGATACGCAGTATTTT. Amino acid sequence: CASGRLDTSTDTQYF.

The chain employs TRBV27 and TRBJ2-7; 9 nucleotides agree with TRBD1. Germline-derived CDR1 and CDR2 are MNHEY and SMNVEV (reference sequence). There are 19 residues in the CDR3. V gave up 0 bases and J gave up 4 bases; unmatched junction bases: 16. Written as DNA, the CDR3 is TGTGCCAGCAGTTTATCGCAGGGACAGGGCGCGGAGTTTCAGTACGAGCAGTACTTC. It specifies CASSLSQGQGAEFQYEQYF.

The chain joins TRBV28 to TRBJ1-4; D ambiguous. CDR1 and CDR2 from the germline V gene are MDHEN and SYDVKM. The V end lost 5 bases, the J end lost 3 bases, and 13 bases lay between the germline ends. The CDR3 is made up of 15 amino acids. The CDR3, as DNA: TGTGCCAGCAGTGGGTCCGAAAAACCTAATGAAAAACTGTTTTTT. It yields the protein CASSGSEKPNEKLFF.

J is TRBJ2-7 and V is TRBV18; 11 bases are a match to TRBD2. The V and J ends lost 5 bases and 3 bases, in that order; junction bases with no gene match: 3. Per germline, CDR1 KGHSH and CDR2 LQKENI. This CDR3 has 14 amino acids. The CDR3 reads CASSSGTSGYEQYF. Written as DNA, the CDR3 is TGTGCCAGCTCATCCGGGACTAGCGGCTACGAGCAGTACTTC.

V is TRBV6-2 or TRBV6-3 and J is TRBJ2-2; TRBD2 aligns across 15 bases. There are 17 residues in the CDR3. Trimming took 5 bases from V and 4 from J; bases not matched to a gene: 5. Per the germline V gene, CDR1 is MNHEY and CDR2 is SVGEGT. The CDR3 sequence: CASSTGLAGGRTGELFF. In DNA, the CDR3 is TGTGCCAGCAGTACAGGACTAGCGGGAGGGCGCACCGGGGAGCTGTTTTTT.

The rearrangement joins TRBV5-4 to TRBJ1-6; 9 nucleotides line up with TRBD1. This CDR3 comprises 15 residues. Unmatched junction bases numbered 3, after V lost 0 bases and J lost 8 bases. CDR1 SGHNT and CDR2 YYREEE come from the germline V gene (reference sequence). The CDR3 DNA follows: TGTGCCAGCAGCTTGGGGGACAGGGTGGATTCACCCCTCCACTTT. The encoded protein is CASSLGDRVDSPLHF.

In this sample, this clone turned up a few times. The J gene is TRBJ1-2, the V gene TRBV27; 9 bases align to TRBD1. Germline loops: CDR1 MNHEY, CDR2 SMNVEV (reference sequence). The CDR3 has 13 residues. V shed 3 bases and J 6 bases; nucleotides not matched to a gene: 2. The CDR3 DNA reads as TGTGCCAGCAGTTTCCACAGGGGGCATGGCTACACCTTC. Translation gives CASSFHRGHGYTF.

The chain links TRBV4-2 to TRBJ1-3, with unresolved D. Germline V lookup: CDR1 LGHNA, CDR2 YNFKEQ. The CDR3 contains 17 residues. The germline V and J ends were trimmed by 0 bases and 0 bases, with 12 bases remaining between them. The CDR3 loop is CASSQDLDRGSGNTIYF. The CDR3 bases are TGTGCCAGCAGCCAAGATCTGGACCGAGGCTCTGGAAACACCATATATTTT.

V is TRBV5-1 and J is TRBJ1-1, with 7 bases fitting TRBD1. The germline gives CDR1 SGHRS, CDR2 YFSETQ. The CDR3 spans 16 residues. J gave up 0 bases and V 0 bases, and 5 bases lay outside the gene matches. CDR3 region: CASSLARDRLNTEAFF. In DNA, the CDR3 is TGCGCCAGCAGCTTGGCCCGGGACAGACTGAACACTGAAGCTTTCTTT. The full variable domain, with the rest looked up from reference TRBV5-1 and TRBJ1-1, is KAGVTQTPRYLIKTRGQQVTLSCSPISGHRSVSWYQQTPGQGLQFLFEYFSETQRNKGNFPGRFSGRQFSNSRSEMNVSTLELGDSALYLCASSLARDRLNTEAFFGQGTRLTVV.

The chain carries TRBV5-1 and TRBJ2-1; 9 bases are a match to TRBD1. V shed 3 bases, J shed 9 bases, and the junction held 10 bases outside the gene matches. Germline V gives CDR1 SGHRS, CDR2 YFSETQ. This CDR3 has 15 amino acids. CDR3 bases: TGCGCCAGCAGCTCCGGACAGGGGAACATGGGTGAGCAGTTCTTC. It translates to CASSSGQGNMGEQFF.

V usage is TRBV19 and J usage is TRBJ2-1; TRBD1 matches 9 bases. CDR1 LNHDA and CDR2 SQIVND come from the germline V gene (reference sequence). The CDR3 runs to 16 residues. After removal of 8 bases from V and 8 bases from J, the junction contained 16 bases not matched to a gene. Here the CDR3 reads CASRSHTGGQNYEQFF. The CDR3 nucleotides read TGTGCCAGTCGCTCTCATACAGGGGGCCAGAACTATGAGCAGTTCTTC.

The V gene is TRBV25-1, the J gene TRBJ2-5, with a tentative D call TRBD1 (6 bases). Per the germline V gene, CDR1 is MGHDK and CDR2 is SYGVNS. The V and J ends lost 5 bases and 4 bases respectively, with 20 bases between them. The CDR3 spans 16 residues. For the CDR3, the DNA is TGTGCCAGCAGTCAACCTGGGGGCCAATTCGGAGAGACCCAGTACTTC. Translation: CASSQPGGQFGETQYF. Combining the CDR3 with reference TRBV25-1 and TRBJ2-5 gives the whole variable domain EADIYQTPRYLVIGTGKKITLECSQTMGHDKMYWYQQDPGMELHLIHYSYGVNSTEKGDLSSESTVSRIRTEHFPLTLESARPSHTSQYLCASSQPGGQFGETQYFGPGTRLLVL.

J is TRBJ2-1 and V is TRBV5-4; 7 nucleotides match TRBD1. The CDR3 covers 16 residues. V trimming: 4 bases; J trimming: 4 bases; junction bases outside the gene matches: 11. Looked up from germline, CDR1 is SGHNT and CDR2 is YYREEE (reference sequence). CDR3 protein: CASSTQTGKEYNEQFF. The DNA for the CDR3 is TGTGCCAGCAGCACCCAGACAGGGAAGGAGTACAATGAGCAGTTCTTC.

The genes are TRBV28 and TRBJ1-6, with TRBD1 as a possible D gene (6 bases). Trimming stripped 7 bases from V and 9 bases from J, with 22 bases between. CDR3 size: 16 residues. From germline, CDR1 is MDHEN and CDR2 SYDVKM. In DNA, the CDR3 is TGTGCCAGCACTCTCAACAGGGTGGGGAATGGTTCACCCCTCCACTTT. As protein: CASTLNRVGNGSPLHF.